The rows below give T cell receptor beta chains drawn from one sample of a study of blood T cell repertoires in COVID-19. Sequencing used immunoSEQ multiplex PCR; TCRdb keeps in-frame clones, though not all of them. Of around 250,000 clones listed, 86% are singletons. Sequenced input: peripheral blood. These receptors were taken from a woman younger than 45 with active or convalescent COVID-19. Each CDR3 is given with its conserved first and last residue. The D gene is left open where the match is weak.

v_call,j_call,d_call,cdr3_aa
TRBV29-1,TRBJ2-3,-,CSVMQGIGDTQYF
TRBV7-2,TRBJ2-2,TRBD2,CASIPNGGATGELFF
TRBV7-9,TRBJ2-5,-,CASNRPGGLETQYF
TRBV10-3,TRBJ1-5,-,CAISESSDSNQPQHF
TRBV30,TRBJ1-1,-,CAWKQNTEAFF
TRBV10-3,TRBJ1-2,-,CAIRQGSDGYTF
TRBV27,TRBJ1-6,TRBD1,CASSLGPKEGAPHSPLHF
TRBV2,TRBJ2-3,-,CASSGGLPDTQYF
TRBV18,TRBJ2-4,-,CASSPGLEGRIQYF
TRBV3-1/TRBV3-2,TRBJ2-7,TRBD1,CASSRNTPGQGSEQYF
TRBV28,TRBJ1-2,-,CASGFRYGYTF
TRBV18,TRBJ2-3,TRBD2,CASLSLPAGGRSTDTQYF
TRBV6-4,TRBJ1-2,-,CASSGGYGYTF
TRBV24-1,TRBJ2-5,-,CATSDSEVGREAQYF
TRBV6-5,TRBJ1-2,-,CASSSRSGGYTF
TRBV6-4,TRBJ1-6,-,CASGRGDYNSPLHF
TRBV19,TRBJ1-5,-,CASSIGTGSNQPQHF
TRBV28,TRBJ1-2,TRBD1,CASRTTGPGGYTF
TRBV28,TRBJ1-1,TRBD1,CATQFQGGTEAFF
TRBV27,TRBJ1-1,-,CASSLAGTNTEAFF
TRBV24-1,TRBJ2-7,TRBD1,CATSDLRTGAYEQYF
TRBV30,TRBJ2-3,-,CAWAQRKGSGFYTDTQYF
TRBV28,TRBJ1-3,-,CASSLAGEGYTNTIYF
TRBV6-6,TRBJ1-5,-,CASSSNQPQHF
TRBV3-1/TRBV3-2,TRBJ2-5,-,CASSRPPRVVETQYF
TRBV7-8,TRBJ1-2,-,CASSLLAGDYGYTF
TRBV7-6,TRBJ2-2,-,CASSPGDRKTGELFF
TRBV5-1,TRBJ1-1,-,CASSRQPGREAFF
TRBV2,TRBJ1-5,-,CASSEGQGSYQPQHF
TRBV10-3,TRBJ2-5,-,CATRGAGAVETQYF
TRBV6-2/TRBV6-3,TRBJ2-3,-,CASSNRVADTQYF
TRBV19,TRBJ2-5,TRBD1,CASSSRTGGPETQYF
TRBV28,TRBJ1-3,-,CASSRSLVPPRGNTIYF
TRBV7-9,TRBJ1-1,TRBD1,CASGQGLSLPTEAFF
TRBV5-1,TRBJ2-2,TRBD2,CASSLRASGGPNTGELFF
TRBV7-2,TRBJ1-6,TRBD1,CASSPVTGANSPLHF
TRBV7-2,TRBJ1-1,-,CASSLNTEAFF
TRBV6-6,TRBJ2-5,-,CASLPTRPKETQYF
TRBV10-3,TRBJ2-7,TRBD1,CALRDRDGEQYF
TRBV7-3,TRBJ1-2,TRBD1,CASSLIAGGNYGYTF
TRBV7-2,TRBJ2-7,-,CASSPGYEQYF
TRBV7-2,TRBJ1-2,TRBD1,CASSLVQGAGGYTF
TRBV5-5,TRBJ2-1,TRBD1,CASTGKSGTGDNEQFF